Listed below are T cell receptor beta chains from one sample, sequenced in a study of radiotherapy plus CTLA-4 blockade in lung cancer. TCRdb's copy holds only in-frame clones and misses some; the assay was immunoSEQ multiplex PCR. The sample has 25,000 to 40,000 clones, approximately 77% seen once. This sample comprised peripheral blood, obtained from a patient treated with radiotherapy plus ipilimumab. All receptors derive from a human donor with non-small cell lung cancer whose response to radiotherapy plus ipilimumab could not be evaluated. The CDR3 runs from the conserved cysteine through the conserved F or W. The D gene is left open where the match is weak. Rows give clone size only sometimes, using once, few, many, or a class for an expanded clone.

V gene	D gene	J gene	clone size	CDR3 protein	CDR3 DNA
TRBV20-1	TRBD1	TRBJ2-7	-	CSYRGRDEQYF	TGCAGCTACAGGGGACGAGACGAGCAGTACTTC
TRBV6-6	-	TRBJ1-2	-	CASSIKGPNYGYTF	TGTGCCAGCAGTATTAAGGGGCCTAACTATGGCTACACCTTC
TRBV27	-	TRBJ2-3	few	CASSPQGEGLYAPDTQYF	TGTGCCAGCAGCCCACAGGGGGAGGGTCTTTATGCTCCAGATACGCAGTATTTT
TRBV9	-	TRBJ1-2	-	CASSVEPSYPAGGYTF	TGTGCCAGCAGCGTAGAGCCCTCTTACCCCGCCGGGGGCTACACCTTC
TRBV5-1	-	TRBJ2-5	-	CASSLAPSGGGNQETQYF	TGCGCCAGCAGCTTGGCCCCCTCTGGTGGAGGGAACCAAGAGACCCAGTACTTC
TRBV9	-	TRBJ1-3	-	CASSVGGRSEASGNTIYF	TGTGCCAGCAGCGTAGGGGGTCGGTCGGAGGCCTCTGGAAACACCATATATTTT
TRBV6-5	TRBD1	TRBJ2-2	once	CASRWDRTTGELFF	TGTGCCAGCAGATGGGACAGGACCACCGGGGAGCTGTTTTTT
TRBV11-3	TRBD2	TRBJ2-1	-	CASSLEAAGGWNEQFF	TGTGCCAGCAGCTTAGAGGCGGCGGGAGGGTGGAATGAGCAGTTCTTC
TRBV5-1	TRBD2	TRBJ2-1	-	CASSLYISGSGNEQFF	TGCGCCAGCAGCTTGTATATTAGCGGGAGTGGCAATGAGCAGTTCTTC
TRBV5-5	-	TRBJ2-3	-	CASSRPLGTSTDTQYF	TGTGCCAGCAGCCGGCCACTAGGAACTAGCACAGATACGCAGTATTTT
TRBV29-1	TRBD1	TRBJ2-3	-	CSVEGKPGTGGTDTQYF	TGCAGCGTTGAAGGGAAGCCCGGGACAGGGGGCACAGATACGCAGTATTTT
TRBV11-3	-	TRBJ1-1	-	CASSLTPSTEAFF	TGTGCCAGCAGCTTAACCCCCAGCACTGAAGCTTTCTTT
TRBV19	-	TRBJ2-3	-	CASSWLAWDTQYF	TGTGCCAGTAGTTGGCTTGCATGGGATACGCAGTATTTT
TRBV9	TRBD2	TRBJ2-2	-	CASSVFGLAGGGLFF	TGTGCCAGCAGCGTGTTTGGACTAGCGGGGGGCGGGCTGTTTTTT
TRBV5-1	TRBD2	TRBJ2-7	-	CASRASIAGAVNDEQYF	TGCGCCAGCAGAGCGTCTATAGCGGGAGCCGTTAACGACGAGCAGTACTTC
TRBV11-2	TRBD2	TRBJ2-5	-	CASSFPPGTSGTETQYF	TGTGCCAGCAGTTTTCCCCCCGGGACTAGCGGGACTGAGACCCAGTACTTC
TRBV5-1	TRBD2	TRBJ2-5	-	CASSLVSGSETQYF	TGCGCCAGCAGCTTGGTTAGCGGGAGTGAGACCCAGTACTTC